This TCR beta chain derives from a study of Graves' ophthalmopathy and Graves' hyperthyroidism. Details on this clonotype: Its antigen is still unknown.

Regarding the study as a whole: Blood samples also showed most expanded thyroid clonotypes exceeding 0.001 frequency.

Amplification from RNA transcripts yielded the TCR beta CDR3 regions. Second-round multiplex PCR came after a first-round RT-PCR that employed HTBI primers. TCRdb used MiXCR to reprocess the multiplex PCR reads, holding one entry per CDR3 protein. The table includes 200,000 to 250,000 distinct CDR3 sequences, roughly 50% detected once. The CDR3 is made up of 14 amino acids. J was trimmed by 2 bases and V by 6 bases; bases with no gene match: 5. Germline assignment: CDR1 LNHDA and CDR2 SQIVND (reference sequence). This sequence joins TRBV19 and TRBJ1-1; 8 bases are shared with TRBD1. Sequencing input: peripheral blood. The receptor was isolated from an adult man with Graves' ophthalmopathy. CDR3 nucleotides: TGTGCCAGTAGGGACGGGACAGGAAACACTGAAGCTTTCTTT. Residues: CASRDGTGNTEAFF.